A single sample is the source of the 2 T cell receptor beta chains below, sequenced in a study of PD-1 blockade in classical Hodgkin lymphoma. There was relapse after autologous stem cell transplantation in every patient, and there was variation in brentuximab vedotin exposure. Sequencing used immunoSEQ multiplex PCR; TCRdb keeps in-frame clones, though not all of them. The sample has approximately 160,000 clones; approximately 81% are singletons. Here the sequenced sample was peripheral blood mononuclear cells (PBMCs), taken before the second cycle of nivolumab. The receptor set was obtained from a human donor with classical Hodgkin lymphoma.

This clone appeared many times. V gene TRBV19 combines with J gene TRBJ1-5; D is undetermined. CDR3 length: 13 residues. The germline CDR1 and CDR2 sequences are LNHDA and SQIVND (reference sequence). Between the trimmed V and J ends, which lost 4 bases and 7 bases, there was a span of 11 bases. The CDR3 sequence: CASSRDLVQPQHF. The CDR3 coding sequence is TGTGCCAGTAGTAGGGATCTGGTGCAGCCCCAGCATTTT.

The V gene is TRBV29-1, the J gene TRBJ2-1, with TRBD1 identical over 10 bases. J was trimmed by 2 bases and V by 3 bases; bases with no gene match: 1. The CDR3 consists of 14 residues. CDR1 is SQVTM, CDR2 ANQGSEA, per germline. CDR3 bases: TGCAGCGTTGACGGACAGGGGGCCTACAATGAGCAGTTCTTC. This codes for CSVDGQGAYNEQFF.